Below are 32 T cell receptor beta chains sequenced from a single sample in a study of OX40 agonist ivuxolimab in advanced cancers. Repertoires were generated with immunoSEQ multiplex PCR, while TCRdb's copy carries only in-frame clones and drops some. The sample includes some 99,000 clones, roughly 87% of them seen just once. The sample consisted of CD4+ or CD8+ T cells sorted from blood, taken in a trial of the OX40 agonist ivuxolimab. The receptors shown here come from an adult with an advanced solid tumor such as melanoma, head and neck, liver or kidney cancer.

The CDR3 DNA follows: TGTGCCAGCGGGGCCCGGCAGGGGAGCACAGATACGCAGTATTTT. Protein product: CASGARQGSTDTQYF. V gene TRBV11-3 combines with J gene TRBJ2-3; tentatively, D is TRBD1 (6 bases). Germline CDR1 reads SGHNT; CDR2 reads YENEEA. The V end was cut by 8 bases, the J end by 0 bases, with 15 bases between. The CDR3 loop spans 15 amino acids.

This clone was recorded only once. The chain links TRBV7-2 to TRBJ2-3; D is undetermined. Germline V gives CDR1 SGHTA, CDR2 FQGNSA. This CDR3 has 14 amino acids. Trimming left V 2 bases short and J 0 bases short, with 6 bases between. The CDR3 nucleotides are TGTGCCAGCAGCTTACAAAAAAGCACAGATACGCAGTATTTT. Translating it yields CASSLQKSTDTQYF.

J is TRBJ2-3 and V is TRBV27, with D hard to call. This CDR3 has 13 amino acids. Germline V CDR1 and CDR2: MNHEY, SMNVEV (reference sequence). With 7 bases removed from V and 2 bases from J, the gap between germline ends came to 10 bases. CDR3 protein: CASTPTLTDTQYF. The CDR3 region has the DNA TGTGCCAGCACCCCAACACTCACAGATACGCAGTATTTT.

This chain uses TRBV7-3 with TRBJ2-3, with D hard to call. CDR1 is SGHTA, CDR2 FQGTGA, per germline. The ends were cut back, 1 base at V and 4 bases at J, with 9 bases in the middle. The CDR3 consists of 14 residues. CDR3 sequence: CASSLSPNSDTQYF. In DNA, the CDR3 is TGTGCCAGCAGCTTAAGCCCCAACTCAGATACGCAGTATTTT.

The chain has TRBV11-3 and TRBJ2-5; TRBD2 is a possible D gene (6 bases). Germline-derived CDR1 and CDR2 are SGHNT and YENEEA. The CDR3 has 15 amino acids. Deletions cut 1 base from V and 1 base from J, with 10 bases between. In DNA, the CDR3 is TGTGCCAGCAGCTTAGGGACTATCGCCCAAGAGACCCAGTACTTC. Encoded protein: CASSLGTIAQETQYF.

This clone was observed many times. At the DNA level, this CDR3 is encoded by other sequences in the same sample as well. The chain uses TRBV5-1 and TRBJ1-1, with D maybe TRBD1 (6 bases). Germline loops: CDR1 SGHRS, CDR2 YFSETQ. Trimming pared 1 base from V and 4 bases from J, leaving 8 bases between. The CDR3 totals 13 residues. In nucleotides, the CDR3 is TGCGCCAGCAGCTTGAGGGGGGGCACTGAAGCTTTCTTT. This sequence encodes CASSLRGGTEAFF.

The V gene is TRBV6-5, the J gene TRBJ2-5, with 9 bases identical to TRBD2. The CDR3 has 16 amino acids. The germline V gene encodes CDR1 MNHEY and CDR2 SVGAGI. Unmatched junction bases numbered 5, after V lost 2 bases and J lost 1 base. The CDR3, as DNA: TGTGCCAGCAGTTACCTGGCTAGCGGGGCCCAAGAGACCCAGTACTTC. It is translated as CASSYLASGAQETQYF.

The V call is TRBV10-3, the J call TRBJ2-2, with TRBD2 as a possible D gene (5 bases). CDR1 ENHRY and CDR2 SYGVKD come from the germline V gene. CDR3 size: 16 residues. Trimming took off 6 bases at V and 0 bases at J, with 14 bases between the two ends. The CDR3 reads CAISVSDGTNTGELFF. In DNA, the CDR3 is TGTGCCATCAGCGTATCGGACGGGACGAACACCGGGGAGCTGTTTTTT.

This chain links TRBV10-1 with TRBJ2-2; TRBD2 aligns across 7 bases. This CDR3 comprises 22 residues. From germline, CDR1 is WNHNN and CDR2 SYGVQD (reference sequence). Losses at the gene ends were 6 bases for V and 0 bases for J; bases not matched to a gene: 25. The CDR3 sequence is CASSSIPGLRAYGRSNTGELFF. CDR3 DNA: TGCGCCAGCAGCTCTATCCCGGGACTAAGGGCGTATGGGAGATCGAACACCGGGGAGCTGTTTTTT.

The V call is TRBV30, the J call TRBJ1-1, with a possible D match to TRBD1 (5 bases). In germline, CDR1 is GTSNPN, CDR2 SVGIG (reference sequence). The V and J ends lost 0 bases and 2 bases respectively, with 10 bases between them. This CDR3 region has 14 residues. CDR3 in DNA: TGTGCCTGGAGTGTAGGACATACTAACACTGAAGCTTTCTTT. Translated, it gives CAWSVGHTNTEAFF.

The V and J genes are TRBV2 and TRBJ2-2; D is ambiguous. The ends were cut back, 3 bases at V and 2 bases at J, with 13 bases in the middle. CDR3 length: 16 residues. Per the germline V gene, CDR1 is SNHLY and CDR2 is FYNNEI. This CDR3 is CASSDESIDNTGELFF. CDR3 coding DNA: TGTGCCAGCAGTGACGAGAGTATCGATAACACCGGGGAGCTGTTTTTT. The whole variable domain, filled in from reference TRBV2 and TRBJ2-2, reads EPEVTQTPSHQVTQMGQEVILRCVPISNHLYFYWYRQILGQKVEFLVSFYNNEISEKSEIFDDQFSVERPDGSNFTLKIRSTKLEDSAMYFCASSDESIDNTGELFFGEGSRLTVL.

The count of this clone is one. The chain combines TRBV7-9 with TRBJ2-3, with TRBD2 matching over 14 bases. The CDR3 is 19 amino acids. Germline V gene data show CDR1 as SEHNR and CDR2 as FQNEAQ (reference sequence). V gave up 1 base and J gave up 4 bases; unmatched junction bases: 10. This CDR3 reads CASSLGGLAGVYAADTQYF. The CDR3 region has the DNA TGTGCCAGCAGCTTAGGGGGACTAGCGGGAGTTTATGCAGCAGATACGCAGTATTTT.

The V and J genes are TRBV27 and TRBJ2-1, with 8 bases fitting TRBD2. There are 15 residues in the CDR3. J lost 3 bases, V lost 2 bases, and 3 bases had no gene match. Per the germline V gene, CDR1 is MNHEY and CDR2 is SMNVEV (reference sequence). DNA of the CDR3: TGTGCCAGCAGTTTAGCGGGGGGTGTCTACAATGAGCAGTTCTTC. Translating gives CASSLAGGVYNEQFF.

J is TRBJ2-2 and V is TRBV11-3; TRBD1 matches 7 bases. The trim removed 2 bases at V and 5 bases at J, leaving 5 bases unmatched. Germline V gene sequence: CDR1 SGHNT, CDR2 YENEEA. This CDR3 is built from 15 residues. In DNA, the CDR3 is TGTGCCAGCAGCTTACAAGGGGGCGGGACCGGGGAGCTGTTTTTT. Residues: CASSLQGGGTGELFF.

The chain joins TRBV4-2 to TRBJ2-3; no firm D call. The ends were cut back, 1 base at V and 2 bases at J, with 10 bases in the middle. The CDR3 covers 15 residues. In germline, CDR1 is LGHNA, CDR2 YNFKEQ. The CDR3 here is CASSQVSYPTDTQYF. The CDR3 region has the DNA TGTGCCAGCAGCCAAGTATCATATCCCACAGATACGCAGTATTTT.

V and J are TRBV5-1 and TRBJ2-5; D might be TRBD1 (7 bases). The CDR3 totals 14 residues. Deletions cut 10 bases from V and 5 bases from J, with 21 bases between. Germline V CDR1 and CDR2: SGHRS, YFSETQ. CDR3 amino acids: CASNAGRGEETQYF. The DNA for the CDR3 is TGCGCCTCGAACGCTGGCAGGGGGGAGGAGACCCAGTACTTC.

The CDR3, as DNA: TGTGCCAGCAGACCCAGGAACCGGGGAAATGAAAAACTGTTTTTT. The encoded protein is CASRPRNRGNEKLFF. The chain recombines TRBV6-6 with TRBJ1-4; D gene uncertain. The CDR3 is 15 amino acids. Deletions cut 6 bases from V and 5 bases from J, with 16 bases between. Germline assignment: CDR1 MNHNY and CDR2 SVGAGI (reference sequence).

The chain has TRBV30 and TRBJ1-2; no definite D call. The CDR3 consists of 13 residues. V was pared by 0 bases and J by 2 bases, with 7 bases between. Germline CDR1 and CDR2: GTSNPN and SVGIG (reference sequence). The CDR3 DNA follows: TGTGCCTGGAGTGTATCAGAAAACTATGGCTACACCTTC. As protein: CAWSVSENYGYTF. Based on the CDR3 plus reference TRBV30 and TRBJ1-2, the full variable domain is SQTIHQWPATLVQPVGSPLSLECTVEGTSNPNLYWYRQAAGRGLQLLFYSVGIGQISSEVPQNLSASRPQDRQFILSSKKLLLSDSGFYLCAWSVSENYGYTFGSGTRLTVV.

This CDR3 is CASSLSGSNLPSYF. The CDR3 DNA follows: TGTGCCAGCAGTTTAAGTGGGAGTAACCTTCCCAGTTACTTC. The chain carries TRBV28 and TRBJ2-7; possible D gene TRBD2, 5 bases. V dropped 2 bases and J dropped 13 bases, with 21 bases sitting between them. This CDR3 has 14 amino acids. Germline V gene data show CDR1 as MDHEN and CDR2 as SYDVKM.

The V call is TRBV5-5, the J call TRBJ2-5; maybe TRBD2 (5 bases). Germline V gene lookup returns CDR1 SGHKS and CDR2 YYEKEE (reference sequence). Trimming shortened V by 0 bases and J by 1 base, and 7 bases separated the two germline ends. The CDR3 has 14 residues. In DNA form, the CDR3 reads TGTGCCAGCAGCTTGGCGGCGGGCCAAGAGACCCAGTACTTC. Its translation: CASSLAAGQETQYF.

The V call is TRBV15, the J call TRBJ2-1; tentatively, D is TRBD2 (5 bases). Trimming took off 2 bases at V and 1 base at J, with 12 bases between the two ends. This CDR3 is 16 amino acids long. Germline values: CDR1 LNHNV, CDR2 YYDKDF (reference sequence). The CDR3 DNA follows: TGTGCCACCAGCAGACCGAGCGGACCTTCCTACAATGAGCAGTTCTTC. Amino acid sequence: CATSRPSGPSYNEQFF.

In its sample, this clone was seen once. Sequence at one end of the junction differs from germline and may be a read error. The V call is TRBV7-7, the J call TRBJ2-2, with no clear D. Germline CDR1 and CDR2: SSHAT and FNYEAQ (reference sequence). CDR3 size: 15 residues. The CDR3 nucleotides read TGTGCTAGCAGCTTTGGCCAGCCGAACACCGGGGAGCTGTTTTTT. This encodes CASSFGQPNTGELFF.

The rearrangement uses TRBV19 and TRBJ2-1, with 8 positions matching TRBD2. CDR1 is LNHDA and CDR2 is SQIVND in the germline V gene (reference sequence). The CDR3 is 16 amino acids. V was pared by 2 bases and J by 2 bases, with 5 bases of the junction left unmatched. CDR3 residues: CASSISRLAPYNEQFF. The DNA of the CDR3 is TGTGCCAGTAGTATAAGCCGACTAGCGCCCTACAATGAGCAGTTCTTC.

Here the CDR3 reads CASSLTAGANVLTF. In DNA form, the CDR3 reads TGTGCCAGCAGCTTAACGGCTGGGGCCAACGTCCTGACTTTC. This sequence joins TRBV11-3 and TRBJ2-6; D not resolved. CDR1 and CDR2 from the germline V gene are SGHNT and YENEEA. The CDR3 has 14 residues. V lost 2 bases and J lost 2, with 4 bases in between.

This chain joins TRBV30 and TRBJ2-7; the match to TRBD2 covers 11 bases. The CDR3 runs 15 residues. Germline trimming cut 0 bases from V and 3 bases from J; bases unmatched to any gene: 4. Germline V gene sequence: CDR1 GTSNPN, CDR2 SVGIG (reference sequence). The CDR3: CAWSVKGLAVYEQYF. Written as DNA, the CDR3 is TGTGCCTGGAGTGTAAAGGGACTAGCGGTCTACGAGCAGTACTTC.

In its sample, this clone was seen once. The rearrangement links TRBV9 to TRBJ2-1, with D tentatively TRBD1 (6 bases). This CDR3 has 15 residues. The germline V gene encodes CDR1 SGDLS and CDR2 YYNGEE. Trimming pared 0 bases from V and 2 bases from J, leaving 9 bases between. The CDR3, as DNA: TGTGCCAGCAGCGTAGGAGGGGGAACCTACAATGAGCAGTTCTTC. Translated: CASSVGGGTYNEQFF.

J is TRBJ2-3 and V is TRBV5-1; 7 bases line up with TRBD2. The CDR3 length is 14 residues. Germline CDR1 is SGHRS and CDR2 is YFSETQ. Trimming cost V 5 bases and J 3 bases; bases outside gene matches: 6. CDR3 amino acids: CASRDGGGTDTQYF. As DNA, the CDR3 is TGCGCCAGCAGAGACGGGGGAGGGACAGATACGCAGTATTTT.

The CDR3 region has the DNA TGTGCCAGCTCCTCGTGGAGGACAGGGGAGAACTATGGCTACACCTTC. Its translation is CASSSWRTGENYGYTF. This chain connects TRBV9 to TRBJ1-2; 9 nucleotides align to TRBD1. The V segment lost 7 bases and the J segment 2 bases; nucleotides outside the gene matches: 12. CDR1 SGDLS and CDR2 YYNGEE come from the germline V gene. CDR3 length: 16 residues.

This chain connects TRBV4-3 to TRBJ1-5; 8 nucleotides match TRBD1. The germline V gene has CDR1 LGHNA and CDR2 YSLEER. CDR3 length: 15 amino acids. With 3 bases clipped from V and 6 bases from J, the junction kept 7 bases outside the gene matches. The CDR3 nucleotides read TGCGCCAGCAGCCAGGACAGGGAAGTAGCTCAGCCCCAGCATTTT. It translates to CASSQDREVAQPQHF.

This clone turned up a few times. The chain uses TRBV7-2 and TRBJ1-5; D may be TRBD1 (6 bases). Germline lookup yields CDR1 SGHTA and CDR2 FQGNSA. The CDR3 contains 16 residues. V shed 1 base and J shed 1 base, with 11 bases lying between them. This CDR3 is CASSLVGGASNQPQHF. The CDR3 DNA follows: TGTGCCAGCAGCTTAGTGGGGGGGGCGAGCAATCAGCCCCAGCATTTT.

The V gene is TRBV15, the J gene TRBJ1-2; no clear D. Germline V lookup: CDR1 LNHNV, CDR2 YYDKDF (reference sequence). This CDR3 is 15 amino acids long. V was pared by 0 bases and J by 2 bases, with 10 bases between. CDR3 amino acids: CATSRDLGLNYGYTF. The CDR3 nucleotides are TGTGCCACCAGCAGAGATCTCGGTTTAAACTATGGCTACACCTTC.

J is TRBJ2-7 and V is TRBV6-5; 9 nucleotides agree with TRBD1. The CDR3 consists of 13 residues. V was pared by 5 bases and J by 7 bases, with 6 bases of the junction left unmatched. Germline lookup yields CDR1 MNHEY and CDR2 SVGAGI. Here the CDR3 reads CASSPWDREEQYF. CDR3 bases: TGTGCCAGCAGTCCCTGGGACAGGGAAGAGCAGTACTTC.